Many counts were recorded for the clone carrying this TCR beta chain. At the DNA level, this CDR3 is encoded by other sequences in the same sample as well. The sample is drawn from a study of blood T cell repertoires in COVID-19. The protocol was immunoSEQ multiplex PCR, while the TCRdb copy is restricted to in-frame clones and leaves out a portion. The sample contains some 180,000 clones, around four fifths of which appear only once. Germline trimming cut 6 bases from V and 0 bases from J; bases unmatched to any gene: 4. Germline V gene sequence: CDR1 MNHEY, CDR2 SMNVEV (reference sequence). The CDR3 has 14 amino acids.

The receptor was isolated from a woman older than 75 with COVID-19, enrolled during active disease. Sequenced material: peripheral blood. The rearrangement joins TRBV27 to TRBJ1-2, with 7 nucleotides matching TRBD1. CDR3 in DNA: TGTGCCAGCAGCCCCCAGGGGGCTAACTATGGCTACACCTTC. The encoded protein is CASSPQGANYGYTF.